The 25 T cell receptor beta chains reported below all come from one sample, sequenced in a study of cytomegalovirus exposure and HLA in healthy donors (dated by TCRdb to the late 2010s). Preparation of the library involved the immunoSEQ multiplex PCR assay. For the multiplex PCR, a mixture combining 60 forward primers for TCR Vbeta segments and 13 reverse primers for TCR Jbeta segments was used. TCRdb carries this immuneACCESS record with in-frame sequences only. Its versions omit some clonotypes, under half of them owing to an unresolved V gene in the studies checked, with the rest unexplained. In all, the sample holds approximately 140,000 clones, and around three quarters of those were seen once. The top ten constitute approximately 6.9% of the sample. Sequencing was performed on PBMCs. The origin of the receptors is a woman in her forties in good health and CMV-seropositive.

V gene TRBV28 combines with J gene TRBJ2-5, with D possibly TRBD2 on 5 matching bases. CDR3 length: 16 residues. Germline CDR1 reads MDHEN; CDR2 reads SYDVKM. The germline V and J ends were trimmed by 6 bases and 5 bases, with 22 bases remaining between them. CDR3 protein: CASSIRLLGLGETQYF. CDR3 sequence (DNA): TGTGCCAGCAGCATACGACTATTGGGGTTGGGGGAGACCCAGTACTTC.

This clone was detected only a few times. The chain links TRBV7-9 to TRBJ1-2; D is unclear. The CDR3 runs 15 residues. The ends were cut back, 4 bases at V and 3 bases at J, with 15 bases in the middle. CDR1 SEHNR and CDR2 FQNEAQ come from the germline V gene (reference sequence). The CDR3 coding sequence is TGTGCCAGCAGCTCATGGGGAGTTCGGGACTATGGCTACACCTTC. Translated: CASSSWGVRDYGYTF. Based on the CDR3 plus reference TRBV7-9 and TRBJ1-2, the full variable domain is DTGVSQNPRHKITKRGQNVTFRCDPISEHNRLYWYRQTLGQGPEFLTYFQNEAQLEKSRLLSDRFSAERPKGSFSTLEIQRTEQGDSAMYLCASSSWGVRDYGYTFGSGTRLTVV.

The rearrangement uses TRBV2 and TRBJ1-1, with 10 bases that match TRBD1. The CDR3 spans 15 residues. J lost 5 bases, V lost 6 bases, and 9 bases had no gene match. CDR1 and CDR2 from the germline V gene are SNHLY and FYNNEI. The CDR3 bases are TGTGCCAGCAGGGTCGGACAGGGGGAAGGAACTGAAGCTTTCTTT. Protein product: CASRVGQGEGTEAFF.

This chain joins TRBV4-2 and TRBJ2-3; 16 bases map to TRBD2. The length of the CDR3 is 15 residues. The V segment lost 2 bases and the J segment 11 bases; nucleotides outside the gene matches: 4. Per the germline V gene, CDR1 is LGHNA and CDR2 is YNFKEQ. In DNA, the CDR3 is TGTGCCAGCAGCCAACCGGGACTAGCGGGGGGGGAGCAGTATTTT. Amino acids: CASSQPGLAGGEQYF.

On this clone itself: Germline and junction disagree at one end, which may indicate a read error. The V gene is TRBV7-9, the J gene TRBJ2-3, with 7 bases identical to TRBD2. The CDR3 sequence is 17 residues long. The germline CDR1 and CDR2 sequences are SEHNR and FQNEAQ (reference sequence). This chain's CDR3 is CSSSLSMGGFLLNTQYF. The CDR3 nucleotides are TGTTCCAGCAGCTTGTCGATGGGGGGGTTCTTATTAAATACGCAGTATTTT.

CDR3 amino acids: CASRTPDSRNLNYGYTF. CDR3 nucleotides: TGTGCCAGCAGGACACCCGACAGCCGTAACCTTAACTATGGCTACACCTTC. The chain joins TRBV28 to TRBJ1-2, with D perhaps TRBD1 (5 bases). Trimming shortened V by 6 bases and J by 1 base, and 21 bases separated the two germline ends. Per germline, CDR1 MDHEN and CDR2 SYDVKM. The CDR3 spans 17 residues.

This clone was counted only a few times. The V and J genes are TRBV4-1 and TRBJ1-6, with 7 bases matching TRBD1. This CDR3 has 16 residues. V shed 3 bases and J 7 bases; nucleotides not matched to a gene: 9. Germline CDR1 is MGHRA and CDR2 is YSYEKL. CDR3 loop: CASSQLPGQTNSPLHF. CDR3 bases: TGCGCCAGCAGCCAGTTACCGGGACAGACCAATTCACCCCTCCACTTT.

This sequence joins TRBV10-3 and TRBJ1-1; D gene ambiguous. The CDR3 runs 12 residues. Germline CDR1 reads ENHRY; CDR2 reads SYGVKD. V gave up 3 bases and J gave up 7 bases, with 9 bases separating them. This chain's CDR3 is CAISDSVGEAFF. CDR3 DNA sequence: TGTGCCATCAGTGATTCCGTCGGTGAAGCTTTCTTT.

This chain connects TRBV5-6 to TRBJ2-5; a weak D match, TRBD2 (6 bases). There are 13 residues in the CDR3. Germline CDR1 is SGHDT and CDR2 is YYEEEE. V lost 4 bases, J lost 2 bases, and 9 bases lay in between. CDR3 bases: TGTGCCAGCAGCCGGGAGATTCAAGAGACCCAGTACTTC. Translating gives CASSREIQETQYF.

The chain joins TRBV16 to TRBJ2-7; TRBD1 matches at 7 bases. From germline, CDR1 is KGHSY and CDR2 FQNENV. The ends lost 2 bases at V and 0 bases at J; junction bases unmatched: 4. This CDR3 is 15 amino acids long. The CDR3 reads CASSQMSGGSYEQYF. The CDR3, as DNA: TGTGCCAGCAGCCAAATGTCAGGGGGCTCCTACGAGCAGTACTTC.

V usage is TRBV30 and J usage is TRBJ2-7, with 7 bases that match TRBD2. Germline loops: CDR1 GTSNPN, CDR2 SVGIG (reference sequence). This CDR3 spans 15 amino acids. J gave up 7 bases and V 4 bases, and 16 bases lay outside the gene matches. The CDR3 here is CAWTERGYPLCEQYF. The CDR3 region has the DNA TGTGCCTGGACTGAGCGGGGATACCCTCTCTGTGAGCAGTACTTC.

The rearrangement uses TRBV15 and TRBJ1-4; D gene ambiguous. Deletions cut 0 bases from V and 4 bases from J, with 12 bases between. The germline gives CDR1 LNHNV, CDR2 YYDKDF (reference sequence). The CDR3 length is 16 residues. CDR3 in amino acids: CATSRDAGGLNEKLFF. The CDR3 DNA follows: TGTGCCACCAGCAGAGATGCGGGAGGGCTTAATGAAAAACTGTTTTTT. The full variable domain, completed using reference TRBV15 and TRBJ1-4, is DAMVIQNPRYQVTQFGKPVTLSCSQTLNHNVMYWYQQKSSQAPKLLFHYYDKDFNNEADTPDNFQSRRPNTSFCFLDIRSPGLGDTAMYLCATSRDAGGLNEKLFFGSGTQLSVL.

This chain links TRBV11-2 with TRBJ2-7; D is undetermined. The CDR3 runs 15 residues. Per the germline V gene, CDR1 is SGHAT and CDR2 is FQNNGV. Trimming cost V 5 bases and J 4 bases, with 18 bases left between them. CDR3 DNA sequence: TGTGCCAGCAGCCTAGGGTCGGGTCGGCCATACGAGCAGTACTTC. Residues: CASSLGSGRPYEQYF.

This chain uses TRBV4-2 with TRBJ2-1; a weak D match, TRBD1 (6 bases). CDR1 is LGHNA and CDR2 is YNFKEQ in the germline V gene. This CDR3 region has 14 residues. Trimming left V 2 bases short and J 7 bases short, with 12 bases between. This CDR3 is CASSQNTRGNEQFF. The CDR3 nucleotides read TGTGCCAGCAGCCAAAACACGAGGGGGAATGAGCAGTTCTTC.

This chain links TRBV6-5 with TRBJ2-7, with 7 positions matching TRBD1. The V gene's germline CDR1 is MNHEY and CDR2 SVGAGI. V gave up 6 bases and J gave up 5 bases; unmatched junction bases: 13. The CDR3 spans 15 residues. For the CDR3, the DNA is TGTGCCAGCAGGCCCCGGGGACAGCCATACCACGAGCAGTACTTC. Its translation: CASRPRGQPYHEQYF.

CDR3 in amino acids: CASSQRTSRADTQYF. DNA for the CDR3: TGTGCCAGCAGTCAACGGACTAGCCGGGCAGATACGCAGTATTTT. The chain has TRBV2 and TRBJ2-3, with 8 bases fitting TRBD2. The CDR3 is 15 amino acids. The ends lost 5 bases at V and 4 bases at J; junction bases unmatched: 8. Germline V lookup: CDR1 SNHLY, CDR2 FYNNEI.

The chain employs TRBV4-1 and TRBJ1-4, with 9 bases aligning to TRBD1. The germline gives CDR1 MGHRA, CDR2 YSYEKL. The CDR3 is 15 residues long. V was pared by 0 bases and J by 5 bases, with 1 base of the junction left unmatched. DNA for the CDR3: TGCGCCAGCAGCCAAGATGGGACAGGGAATGAAAAACTGTTTTTT. The encoded protein is CASSQDGTGNEKLFF.

This rearrangement joins TRBV29-1 to TRBJ1-1; 10 bases line up with TRBD1. This CDR3 has 12 amino acids. V lost 6 bases to trimming and J lost 6 bases; unmatched junction nucleotides: 4. The germline gives CDR1 SQVTM, CDR2 ANQGSEA. This chain's CDR3 is CSVGTGEAEAFF. In DNA, the CDR3 is TGCAGCGTCGGGACAGGGGAGGCTGAAGCTTTCTTT.

This chain joins TRBV18 and TRBJ2-3; a weak D match, TRBD2 (6 bases). CDR1 and CDR2 (germline): KGHSH, LQKENI. V was pared by 4 bases and J by 4 bases, with 18 bases between. The CDR3 runs 16 residues. The CDR3 coding sequence is TGTGCCAGCTCACAGTCCAGGACTATGGGAGCAGATACGCAGTATTTT. Protein product: CASSQSRTMGADTQYF.

V is TRBV19 and J is TRBJ1-1; 7 positions agree with TRBD1. CDR1 is LNHDA, CDR2 SQIVND, per germline (reference sequence). Germline trimming cut 7 bases from V and 5 bases from J; bases unmatched to any gene: 7. The CDR3 runs to 13 residues. The DNA for the CDR3 is TGTGCCAGTACGTTAGGGGGCCGGACTGAAGCTTTCTTT. This encodes CASTLGGRTEAFF.

The chain carries TRBV10-2 and TRBJ1-6; D is uncertain. The CDR3 sequence is 17 residues long. Trimming cost V 0 bases and J 5 bases, with 14 bases left between them. Germline loops: CDR1 WSHSY, CDR2 SAAADI. The CDR3 spells CASSESRGGSDNSPLHF. Written as DNA, the CDR3 is TGCGCCAGCAGTGAGTCCCGCGGTGGCAGTGATAATTCACCCCTCCACTTT.

The genes are TRBV5-1 and TRBJ2-7; 9 nucleotides line up with TRBD1. The trim removed 4 bases at V and 5 bases at J, leaving 7 bases unmatched. Germline CDR1 and CDR2: SGHRS and YFSETQ. This CDR3 comprises 14 residues. The CDR3, as DNA: TGCGCCAGCAGCGGGCGGACAGGGGCAGACGAGCAGTACTTC. It is translated as CASSGRTGADEQYF. The whole variable domain, remainder taken from reference TRBV5-1 and TRBJ2-7, is KAGVTQTPRYLIKTRGQQVTLSCSPISGHRSVSWYQQTPGQGLQFLFEYFSETQRNKGNFPGRFSGRQFSNSRSEMNVSTLELGDSALYLCASSGRTGADEQYFGPGTRLTVT.

V is TRBV5-4 and J is TRBJ2-5; no clear D. The germline gives CDR1 SGHNT, CDR2 YYREEE (reference sequence). The germline V and J ends were trimmed by 4 bases and 7 bases, with 17 bases remaining between them. CDR3 length equals 14 residues. The CDR3: CASSHPTSGRTQYF. The CDR3 region has the DNA TGTGCCAGCAGCCACCCGACCTCGGGTAGGACCCAGTACTTC. Full variable domain (missing parts from reference TRBV5-4 and TRBJ2-5): ETGVTQSPTHLIKTRGQQVTLRCSSQSGHNTVSWYQQALGQGPQFIFQYYREEENGRGNFPPRFSGLQFPNYSSELNVNALELDDSALYLCASSHPTSGRTQYFGPGTRLLVL.

With respect to this clone: Other DNA sequences in this specimen translate into the identical CDR3. The chain joins TRBV6-5 to TRBJ1-6, with D perhaps matching TRBD1 (5 bases). Germline lookup yields CDR1 MNHEY and CDR2 SVGAGI. The CDR3 is made up of 15 amino acids. The V end was cut by 0 bases, the J end by 5 bases, with 8 bases between. In DNA form, the CDR3 reads TGTGCCAGCAGTTACTCGTCAGGGAATAATTCACCCCTCCACTTT. It is translated as CASSYSSGNNSPLHF.

This rearrangement joins TRBV29-1 to TRBJ1-2; 7 bases match TRBD1. This CDR3 contains 14 residues. The V gene's germline CDR1 is SQVTM and CDR2 ANQGSEA. The J segment lost 4 bases and the V segment lost 3 bases, leaving 8 bases of the junction unmatched. In DNA, the CDR3 is TGCAGCGTTGACCTGACAGGGCCGGGCTATGGCTACACCTTC. It encodes CSVDLTGPGYGYTF.